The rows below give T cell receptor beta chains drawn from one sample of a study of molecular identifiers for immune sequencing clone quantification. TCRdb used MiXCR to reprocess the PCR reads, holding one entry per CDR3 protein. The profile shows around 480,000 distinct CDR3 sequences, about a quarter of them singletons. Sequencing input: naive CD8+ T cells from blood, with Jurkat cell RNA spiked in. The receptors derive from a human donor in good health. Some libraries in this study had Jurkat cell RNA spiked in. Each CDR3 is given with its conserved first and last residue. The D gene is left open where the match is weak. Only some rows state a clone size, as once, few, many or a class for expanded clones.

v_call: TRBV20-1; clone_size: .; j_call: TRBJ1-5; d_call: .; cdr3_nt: TGCAGTGCCCGGACGGACAATCAGCCCCAGCATTTT; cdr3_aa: CSARTDNQPQHF
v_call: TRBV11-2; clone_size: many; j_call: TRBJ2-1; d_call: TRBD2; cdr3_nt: TGTGCCAGCAGGTTCACTAGCGGGAGGGCCGTGGTTCTGAATGAGCAGTTCTTC; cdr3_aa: CASRFTSGRAVVLNEQFF
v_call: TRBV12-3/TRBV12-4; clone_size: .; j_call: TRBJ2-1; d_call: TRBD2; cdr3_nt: TGTGCCAGCAAGCTAGGGCCTCTAGCGGGAGGTTTCACCTACAATGAGCGGTTCTTC; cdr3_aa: CASKLGPLAGGFTYNERFF
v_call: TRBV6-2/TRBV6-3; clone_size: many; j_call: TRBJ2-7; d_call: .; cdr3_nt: TGTGCCAGCAGTTACTCGGAGGGCTACGAGCAGTACTTC; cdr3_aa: CASSYSEGYEQYF
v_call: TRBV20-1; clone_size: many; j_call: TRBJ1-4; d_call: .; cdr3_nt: TGCAGTGCTAAAACCTGGACAGAACCTAATGAAAAACTGTTTTTT; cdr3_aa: CSAKTWTEPNEKLFF
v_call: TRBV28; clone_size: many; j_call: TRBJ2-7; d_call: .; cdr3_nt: TGTGCCAGCAGTTCCACCAGCGGTCTACTAGCCTACGAGCAGTACTTC; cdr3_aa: CASSSTSGLLAYEQYF
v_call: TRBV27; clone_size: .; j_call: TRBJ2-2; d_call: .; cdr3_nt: TGTGCCAGCAGTTTAGTGGCGGGCACAGGGACCGGGGAGCTGTTTTTT; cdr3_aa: CASSLVAGTGTGELFF
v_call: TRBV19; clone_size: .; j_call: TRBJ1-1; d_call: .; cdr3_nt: TGTGCCAGTAGTATGCAGGATGGATACACTGAAGCTTTCTTT; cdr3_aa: CASSMQDGYTEAFF
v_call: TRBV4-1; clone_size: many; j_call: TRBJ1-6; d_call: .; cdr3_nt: TGCGCCAGCAGCCCAGTACAGGGAAGGAACTCCTATAATTCACCCCTCCACTTT; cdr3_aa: CASSPVQGRNSYNSPLHF
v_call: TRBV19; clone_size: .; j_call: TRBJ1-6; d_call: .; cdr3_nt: TGTGCCAGTACCTGGACAGCCAATAATTCACCCCTCCACTTT; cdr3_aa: CASTWTANNSPLHF
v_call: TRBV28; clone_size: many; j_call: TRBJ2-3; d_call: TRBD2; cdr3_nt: TGTGCCAGCAGTTTTTCCCCCCGACTAGCGGGAGCTCCAGATACGCAGTATTTT; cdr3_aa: CASSFSPRLAGAPDTQYF
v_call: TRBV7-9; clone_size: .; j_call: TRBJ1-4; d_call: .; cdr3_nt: TGTGCCAGCAGCTCATCGACAGGCCCTAATGAAAAACTGTTTTTT; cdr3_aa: CASSSSTGPNEKLFF
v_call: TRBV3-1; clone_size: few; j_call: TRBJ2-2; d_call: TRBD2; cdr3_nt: TGTGCCAGCAGCCCCGGGACTAGCGGGAGCACCGGGGAGCTGTTTTTT; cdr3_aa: CASSPGTSGSTGELFF
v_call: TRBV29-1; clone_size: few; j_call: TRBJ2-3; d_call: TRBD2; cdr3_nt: TGCAGCGTGGCTGGGGACTACAGTTACACAGATACGCAGTATTTT; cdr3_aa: CSVAGDYSYTDTQYF
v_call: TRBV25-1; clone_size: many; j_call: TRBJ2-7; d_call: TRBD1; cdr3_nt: TGTGCCAGCAGGGGGACAGCCTCCTACGAGCAGTACTTC; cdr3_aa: CASRGTASYEQYF